Below, 18 T cell receptor beta chains from the same sample are listed, as sequenced in a study of T cells in Graves' hyperthyroidism and ophthalmopathy. It was RNA transcripts that yielded the amplified TCR beta CDR3 regions. Initially, a first-round RT-PCR of the TCR CDR3 employed the HTBI primer set. One entry per CDR3 protein results from TCRdb running MiXCR on the multiplex PCR reads. The sample lists some 400,000 distinct CDR3 sequences, roughly 19% occurring once. Material: blood. The receptors were gathered from a woman between 18 and 29 years old with Graves' hyperthyroidism.

This clonotype was seen many times. The genes are TRBV20-1 and TRBJ1-5; no reliable D call. Trimming removed 4 bases from V and 2 bases from J, with 12 bases in between. The CDR3 consists of 14 residues. Looked up from germline, CDR1 is DFQATT and CDR2 is SNEGSKA (reference sequence). The CDR3 DNA reads as TGCAGTGCTACACCCGCTCGAGGCAATCAGCCCCAGCATTTT. This gives the protein CSATPARGNQPQHF.

The DNA for the CDR3 is TGCAGTGCTAGAGATTCCGGGACAGGGGGCGGGGACACTGAAGCTTTCTTT. Protein product: CSARDSGTGGGDTEAFF. The chain joins TRBV20-1 to TRBJ1-1, with 12 bases aligning to TRBD1. J lost 3 bases, V lost 0 bases, and 8 bases had no gene match. Germline lookup yields CDR1 DFQATT and CDR2 SNEGSKA (reference sequence). The CDR3 runs 17 residues.

Many counts were recorded for this clonotype. The V gene is TRBV15, the J gene TRBJ2-5; D is uncertain. Trimming took off 3 bases at V and 5 bases at J, with 13 bases between the two ends. The CDR3 spans 14 residues. Germline CDR1 reads LNHNV; CDR2 reads YYDKDF (reference sequence). The CDR3 DNA sequence: TGTGCCACCAGCAGGGACCGGGCCAAGGAGACCCAGTACTTC. This sequence encodes CATSRDRAKETQYF. The full variable domain, in which reference TRBV15 and TRBJ2-5 provide the parts outside the CDR3, is DAMVIQNPRYQVTQFGKPVTLSCSQTLNHNVMYWYQQKSSQAPKLLFHYYDKDFNNEADTPDNFQSRRPNTSFCFLDIRSPGLGDTAMYLCATSRDRAKETQYFGPGTRLLVL.

This clonotype was detected a few times. The rearrangement uses TRBV7-6 and TRBJ2-5; 8 nucleotides align to TRBD1. CDR3 length: 15 amino acids. The trim removed 5 bases at V and 4 bases at J, leaving 9 bases unmatched. Germline lookup yields CDR1 SGHVS and CDR2 FNYEAQ. CDR3 region: CASSLDRGVRETQYF. CDR3 sequence (DNA): TGTGCCAGCAGCCTCGACAGGGGAGTCAGAGAGACCCAGTACTTC.

The V and J genes are TRBV12-3 or TRBV12-4 and TRBJ1-1; D is unclear. The CDR3 loop spans 14 amino acids. V was pared by 6 bases and J by 2 bases, with 13 bases between. This CDR3 is CASRQDLINTEAFF. The CDR3 nucleotides are TGTGCCAGCAGGCAGGATCTAATTAACACTGAAGCTTTCTTT.

V is TRBV28 and J is TRBJ1-2; no firm D call. CDR1 and CDR2 from the germline V gene are MDHEN and SYDVKM. Between the trimmed V and J ends, which lost 4 bases and 8 bases, there was a span of 17 bases. The CDR3 consists of 14 residues. CDR3 sequence reads: CASSSQGSRGGYTF. The CDR3 nucleotides read TGTGCCAGCAGTTCCCAAGGGAGCAGAGGGGGCTACACCTTC.

The table lists this clonotype with many counts. The chain carries TRBV12-3 or TRBV12-4 and TRBJ2-7, with TRBD1 identical over 8 bases. The J segment lost 1 base and the V segment lost 6 bases, leaving 5 bases of the junction unmatched. The CDR3 extends over 14 amino acids. CDR3 DNA: TGTGCCAGCAGAGGGACAGGAAAATCCTACGAGCAGTACTTC. It yields the protein CASRGTGKSYEQYF.

V usage is TRBV6-1 and J usage is TRBJ2-7, with D tentatively TRBD1 (6 bases). The V and J ends lost 6 bases and 2 bases respectively, with 14 bases between them. There are 14 residues in the CDR3. Germline V gene sequence: CDR1 MNHNS, CDR2 SASEGT. Here the CDR3 reads CASSSGQTPYEQYF. CDR3 sequence (DNA): TGTGCCAGCAGCTCTGGACAGACCCCCTACGAGCAGTACTTC.

This clonotype has ten or more counts. The rearrangement uses TRBV6-5 and TRBJ1-2; 8 bases align to TRBD1. The germline V gene has CDR1 MNHEY and CDR2 SVGAGI. The CDR3 is made up of 16 amino acids. Trimming removed 0 bases from V and 3 bases from J; junction bases left unmatched: 6. The CDR3 DNA is TGTGCCAGCAGTTACTCGACGGACAGGGAGCACTATGGCTACACCTTC. Translation: CASSYSTDREHYGYTF.

This clonotype was observed at least ten times. The chain has TRBV12-3 or TRBV12-4 and TRBJ1-2, with TRBD1 as a possible D gene (6 bases). This CDR3 contains 15 residues. V was trimmed by 6 bases and J by 7 bases, leaving 21 bases between them. The CDR3 loop is CASSPGGLGPGGYTF. CDR3 DNA sequence: TGTGCCAGCAGCCCGGGGGGGCTCGGGCCGGGTGGCTACACCTTC.

This clonotype came up many times. V is TRBV30 and J is TRBJ2-7; D uncertain. This CDR3 spans 12 amino acids. V was pared by 2 bases and J by 4 bases, with 9 bases between. Looked up from germline, CDR1 is GTSNPN and CDR2 is SVGIG (reference sequence). CDR3 sequence reads: CAWSHRFYEQYF. The CDR3 DNA sequence: TGTGCCTGGAGTCATAGGTTTTACGAGCAGTACTTC.

This chain joins TRBV6-2 or TRBV6-3 and TRBJ1-1; unclear D gene. Trimming pared 6 bases from V and 1 base from J, leaving 15 bases between. CDR3 length: 15 amino acids. CDR1 and CDR2 from the germline V gene are MNHEY and SVGEGT. The CDR3 DNA reads as TGTGCCAGCAGCGCCCGGAGGCCGTCGAACACTGAAGCTTTCTTT. It specifies CASSARRPSNTEAFF.

In this sample, this clonotype turned up many times. The chain uses TRBV15 and TRBJ1-5; no clear D. The V end lost 0 bases, the J end lost 6 bases, and 15 bases lay between the germline ends. The CDR3 loop spans 16 amino acids. CDR1 and CDR2 (germline): LNHNV, YYDKDF (reference sequence). CDR3 loop: CATSRDSEGLGQPQHF. In DNA, the CDR3 is TGTGCCACCAGCAGAGATTCAGAGGGCTTAGGTCAGCCCCAGCATTTT.

This clonotype turned up a few times. A much more abundant neighbour one base away suggests this may be a read error. V is TRBV12-3 or TRBV12-4 and J is TRBJ2-4; D might be TRBD2 (7 bases). Trimming removed 7 bases at V and 3 bases at J, with 25 bases between. The CDR3 is made up of 18 amino acids. CDR3 sequence reads: CASTQGFFSGTYKNIQYF. For the CDR3, the DNA is TGTGCCAGCACTCAGGGGTTTTTCAGCGGGACTTACAAAAACATTCAGTACTTC.

Regarding this clonotype: With only one base between it and a far larger clone, this is likely a read error. This rearrangement joins TRBV15 to TRBJ1-5; D gene ambiguous. This CDR3 has 12 amino acids. Germline loops: CDR1 LNHNV, CDR2 YYDKDF (reference sequence). V was shortened by 4 bases and J by 7 bases, with 8 bases between the two germline ends. Here the CDR3 reads CATSTPGQPQHF. As DNA, the CDR3 is TGTGCCACCAGCACCCCGGGACAGCCCCAGCATTTT.

Ten or more counts support this clonotype. The J gene is TRBJ2-7, the V gene TRBV2, with TRBD2 matching over 7 bases. CDR1 SNHLY and CDR2 FYNNEI come from the germline V gene. After removal of 3 bases from V and 5 bases from J, the junction contained 10 bases not matched to a gene. This CDR3 contains 15 residues. This chain's CDR3 is CASSESSGNLDEQYF. CDR3 bases: TGTGCCAGCAGTGAGTCTAGCGGTAACCTAGACGAGCAGTACTTC.

This clonotype was seen more than once but under ten times. It may be a read error: a sequence one base away is much more abundant. The chain couples TRBV11-2 to TRBJ2-5, with D uncertain. Germline assignment: CDR1 SGHAT and CDR2 FQNNGV. The CDR3 is 13 amino acids. The CDR3: CASSPPGYETKYF. The CDR3 DNA reads TGTGCCAGCAGCCCTCCTGGGTACGAGACCAAGTACTTC.

This clonotype was detected ten times or more. The V call is TRBV4-1, the J call TRBJ2-5, with 8 bases that match TRBD2. Losses at the gene ends were 1 base for V and 5 bases for J; bases not matched to a gene: 12. In germline, CDR1 is MGHRA, CDR2 YSYEKL. The CDR3 totals 17 residues. For the CDR3, the DNA is TGCGCCAGCAGCCAAGTTTTTATCGGGGGGGCCCACGAGACCCAGTACTTC. It codes for CASSQVFIGGAHETQYF.